The clone carrying this T cell receptor (beta chain) was counted at least ten times. These data are taken from a study of T cells in Graves' hyperthyroidism and ophthalmopathy. Study details: Peripheral blood was acquired at first diagnosis, ahead of any therapy whatsoever.

The CDR3 loop spans 15 amino acids. Germline V gene data show CDR1 as MDHEN and CDR2 as SYDVKM. V was pared by 6 bases and J by 7 bases, with 22 bases between. TCR beta CDR3 sequences were amplified from RNA transcripts. With the HTBI primer set, the TCR CDR3 went through a first round of RT-PCR. TCRdb re-called the multiplex PCR reads through MiXCR, storing one row per CDR3 protein. The sample yields 300,000 to 450,000 distinct CDR3 sequences, less than 20% seen once. This chain connects TRBV28 to TRBJ2-7; D tentatively fits TRBD1 or TRBD2 (5 bases each). Material: blood. The sequence was obtained from a woman aged 18 to 35 with Graves' hyperthyroidism that later progressed to Graves' ophthalmopathy. The chain's CDR3 is CASRTTGTYALEQYF. The CDR3 DNA reads as TGTGCCAGCAGAACGACCGGGACCTACGCCTTGGAGCAGTACTTC.